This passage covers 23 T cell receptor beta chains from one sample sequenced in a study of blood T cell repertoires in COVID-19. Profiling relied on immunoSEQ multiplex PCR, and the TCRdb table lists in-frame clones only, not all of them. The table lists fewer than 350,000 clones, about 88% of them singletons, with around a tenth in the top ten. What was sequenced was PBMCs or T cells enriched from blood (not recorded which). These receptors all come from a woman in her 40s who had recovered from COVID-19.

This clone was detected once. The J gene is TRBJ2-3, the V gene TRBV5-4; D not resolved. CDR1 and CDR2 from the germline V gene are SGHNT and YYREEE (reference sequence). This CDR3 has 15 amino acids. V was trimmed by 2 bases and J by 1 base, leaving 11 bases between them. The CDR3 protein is CASSFSGWGTDTQYF. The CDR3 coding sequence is TGTGCCAGCAGCTTTTCAGGCTGGGGCACAGATACGCAGTATTTT.

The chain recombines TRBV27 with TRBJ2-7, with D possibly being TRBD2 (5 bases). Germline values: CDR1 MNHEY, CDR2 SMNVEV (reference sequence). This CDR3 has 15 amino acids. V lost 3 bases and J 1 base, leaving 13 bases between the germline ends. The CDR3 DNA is TGTGCCAGCAGTTTGGGTGGTACGGGATCCTACGAGCAGTACTTC. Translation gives CASSLGGTGSYEQYF.

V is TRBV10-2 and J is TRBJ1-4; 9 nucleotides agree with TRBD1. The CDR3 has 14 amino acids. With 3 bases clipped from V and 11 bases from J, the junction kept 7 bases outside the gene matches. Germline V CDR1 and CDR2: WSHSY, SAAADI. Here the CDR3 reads CASSEQGARVKLFF. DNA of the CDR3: TGCGCCAGCAGTGAACAGGGGGCGAGAGTGAAACTGTTTTTT.

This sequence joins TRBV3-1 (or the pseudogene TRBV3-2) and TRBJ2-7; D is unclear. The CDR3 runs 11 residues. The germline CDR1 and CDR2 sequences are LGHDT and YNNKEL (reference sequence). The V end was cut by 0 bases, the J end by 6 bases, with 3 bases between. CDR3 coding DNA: TGTGCCAGCAGCCAAGACCGCGAGCAGTACTTC. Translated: CASSQDREQYF.

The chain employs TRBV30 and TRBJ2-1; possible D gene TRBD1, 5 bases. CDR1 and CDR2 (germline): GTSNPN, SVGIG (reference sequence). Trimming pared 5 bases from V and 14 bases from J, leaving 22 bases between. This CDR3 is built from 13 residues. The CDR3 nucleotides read TGTGCCTGGGCTTACCCCGGACACGACCGTGAGTTCTTC. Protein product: CAWAYPGHDREFF.

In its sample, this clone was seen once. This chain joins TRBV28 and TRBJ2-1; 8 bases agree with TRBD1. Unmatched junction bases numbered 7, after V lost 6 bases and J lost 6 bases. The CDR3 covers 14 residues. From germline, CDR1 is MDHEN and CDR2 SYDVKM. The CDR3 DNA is TGTGCCAGCAGCCGGGACAGGCCTGTCAATGAGCAGTTCTTC. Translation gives CASSRDRPVNEQFF.

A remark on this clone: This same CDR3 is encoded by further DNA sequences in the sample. The chain's CDR3 is CASSLTGGSYNEQFF. CDR3 DNA sequence: TGTGCCAGCAGTTTGACGGGAGGATCCTACAATGAGCAGTTCTTC. The chain couples TRBV11-3 to TRBJ2-1; 7 bases fit TRBD2. CDR1 and CDR2 from the germline V gene are SGHNT and YENEEA. The V and J ends lost 6 bases and 1 base, in that order; junction bases with no gene match: 6. This CDR3 is built from 15 residues.

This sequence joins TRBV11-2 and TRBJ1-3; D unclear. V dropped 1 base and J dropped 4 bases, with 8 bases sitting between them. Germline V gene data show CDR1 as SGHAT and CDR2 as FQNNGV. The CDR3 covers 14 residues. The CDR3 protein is CASSLGRKGNTIYF. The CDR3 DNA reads TGTGCCAGCAGCTTAGGCAGAAAGGGAAACACCATATATTTT.

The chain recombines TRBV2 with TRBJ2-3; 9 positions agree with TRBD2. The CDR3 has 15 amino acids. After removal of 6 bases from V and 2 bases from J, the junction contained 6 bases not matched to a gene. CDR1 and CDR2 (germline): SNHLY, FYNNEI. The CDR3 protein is CASRQAGGSTDTQYF. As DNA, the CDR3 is TGTGCCAGCAGGCAAGCGGGGGGATCCACAGATACGCAGTATTTT.

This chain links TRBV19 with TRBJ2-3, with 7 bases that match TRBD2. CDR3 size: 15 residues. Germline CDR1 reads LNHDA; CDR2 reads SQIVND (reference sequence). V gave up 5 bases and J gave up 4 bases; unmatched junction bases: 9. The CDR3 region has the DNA TGTGCCAGTAGTGCGGGAGCGGATGTCGCAGATACGCAGTATTTT. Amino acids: CASSAGADVADTQYF.

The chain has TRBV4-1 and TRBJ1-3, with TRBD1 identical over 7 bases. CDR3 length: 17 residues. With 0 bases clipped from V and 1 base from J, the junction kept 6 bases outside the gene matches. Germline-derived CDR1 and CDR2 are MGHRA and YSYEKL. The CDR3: CASSQDDARGSGNTIYF. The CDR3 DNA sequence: TGCGCCAGCAGCCAAGATGATGCCAGGGGGTCTGGAAACACCATATATTTT.

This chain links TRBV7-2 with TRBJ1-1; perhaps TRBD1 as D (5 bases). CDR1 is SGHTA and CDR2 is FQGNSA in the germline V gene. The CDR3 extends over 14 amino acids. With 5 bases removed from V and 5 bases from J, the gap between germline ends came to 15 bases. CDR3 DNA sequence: TGTGCCAGCAGCGGAGCGGGGGGGAGGACTGAAGCTTTCTTT. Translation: CASSGAGGRTEAFF.

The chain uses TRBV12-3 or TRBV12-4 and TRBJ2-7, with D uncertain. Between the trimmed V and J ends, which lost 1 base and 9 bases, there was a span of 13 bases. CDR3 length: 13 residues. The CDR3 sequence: CASSLGSSGGQYF. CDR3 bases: TGTGCCAGCAGTTTAGGTTCGAGTGGCGGGCAGTACTTC.

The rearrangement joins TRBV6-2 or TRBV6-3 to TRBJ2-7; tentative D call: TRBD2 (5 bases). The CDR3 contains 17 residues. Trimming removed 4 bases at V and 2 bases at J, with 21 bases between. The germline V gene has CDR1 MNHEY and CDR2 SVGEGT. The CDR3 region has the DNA TGTGCCAGCAGTTTCCCGACGGAGGTTCCTGAAACCTACGAGCAGTACTTC. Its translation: CASSFPTEVPETYEQYF.

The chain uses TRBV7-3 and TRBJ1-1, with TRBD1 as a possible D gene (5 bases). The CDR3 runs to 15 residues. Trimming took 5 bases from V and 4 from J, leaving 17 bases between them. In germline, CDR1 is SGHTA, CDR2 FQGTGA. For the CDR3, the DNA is TGTGCCAGCAGCATTTTGGGGGGAGGTAGCACTGAAGCTTTCTTT. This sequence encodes CASSILGGGSTEAFF. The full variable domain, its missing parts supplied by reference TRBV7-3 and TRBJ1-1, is GAGVSQTPSNKVTEKGKYVELRCDPISGHTALYWYRQSLGQGPEFLIYFQGTGAADDSGLPNDRFFAVRPEGSVSTLKIQRTERGDSAVYLCASSILGGGSTEAFFGQGTRLTVV.

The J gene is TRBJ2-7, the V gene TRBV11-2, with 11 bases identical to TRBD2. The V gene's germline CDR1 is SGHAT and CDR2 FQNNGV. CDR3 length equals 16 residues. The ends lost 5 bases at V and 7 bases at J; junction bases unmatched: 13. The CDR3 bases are TGTGCCAGCAGCCCCCGGATTAGCGGGAGGGCCGAAGAGCAGTACTTC. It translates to CASSPRISGRAEEQYF.

DNA of the CDR3: TGCGCCAGTCAATCTAGACTCGATTCACCCCTCCACTTT. As protein: CASQSRLDSPLHF. J is TRBJ1-6 and V is TRBV10-1; D is undetermined. The CDR3 has 13 amino acids. Germline V gene data show CDR1 as WNHNN and CDR2 as SYGVQD (reference sequence). The ends were cut back, 9 bases at V and 8 bases at J, with 14 bases in the middle.

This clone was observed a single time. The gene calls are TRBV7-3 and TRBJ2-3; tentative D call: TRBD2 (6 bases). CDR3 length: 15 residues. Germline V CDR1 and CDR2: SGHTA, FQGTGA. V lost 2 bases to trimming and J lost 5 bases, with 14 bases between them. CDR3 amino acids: CASSLGRRAGDTQYF. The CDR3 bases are TGTGCCAGCAGCTTAGGGAGGCGGGCGGGAGATACGCAGTATTTT. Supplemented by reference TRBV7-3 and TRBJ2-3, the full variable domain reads GAGVSQTPSNKVTEKGKYVELRCDPISGHTALYWYRQSLGQGPEFLIYFQGTGAADDSGLPNDRFFAVRPEGSVSTLKIQRTERGDSAVYLCASSLGRRAGDTQYFGPGTRLTVL.

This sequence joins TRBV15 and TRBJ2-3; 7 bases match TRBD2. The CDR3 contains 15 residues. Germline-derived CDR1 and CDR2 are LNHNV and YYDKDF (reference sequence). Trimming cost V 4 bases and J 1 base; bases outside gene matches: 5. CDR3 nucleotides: TGTGCCACCAGCACGGGGGGAGCGGGCACAGATACGCAGTATTTT. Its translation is CATSTGGAGTDTQYF.

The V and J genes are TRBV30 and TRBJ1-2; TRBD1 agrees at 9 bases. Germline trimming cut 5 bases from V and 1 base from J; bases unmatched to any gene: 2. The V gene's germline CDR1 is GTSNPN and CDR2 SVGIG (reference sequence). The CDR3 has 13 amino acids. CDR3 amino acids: CAWGTGSNYGYTF. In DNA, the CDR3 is TGTGCCTGGGGGACAGGGAGTAACTATGGCTACACCTTC.

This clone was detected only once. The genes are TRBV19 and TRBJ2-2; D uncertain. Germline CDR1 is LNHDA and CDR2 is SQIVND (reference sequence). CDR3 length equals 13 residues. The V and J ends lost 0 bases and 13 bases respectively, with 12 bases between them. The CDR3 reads CASSIESSRPLFF. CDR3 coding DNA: TGTGCCAGTAGTATAGAGAGCTCGCGGCCGCTGTTTTTT.

CDR3 amino acids: CASSISRGGYEQYF. For the CDR3, the DNA is TGTGCCAGCTCAATCTCCAGGGGCGGGTACGAGCAGTACTTC. The chain recombines TRBV18 with TRBJ2-7, with a possible D match to TRBD1 (6 bases). The CDR3 sequence is 14 residues long. The germline CDR1 and CDR2 sequences are KGHSH and LQKENI. The ends were cut back, 5 bases at V and 4 bases at J, with 15 bases in the middle.

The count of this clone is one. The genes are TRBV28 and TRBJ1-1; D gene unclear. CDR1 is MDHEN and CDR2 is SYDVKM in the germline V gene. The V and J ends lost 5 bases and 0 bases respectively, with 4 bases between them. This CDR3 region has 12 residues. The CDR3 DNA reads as TGTGCCAGCAGTCCGTTGAACACTGAAGCTTTCTTT. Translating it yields CASSPLNTEAFF.